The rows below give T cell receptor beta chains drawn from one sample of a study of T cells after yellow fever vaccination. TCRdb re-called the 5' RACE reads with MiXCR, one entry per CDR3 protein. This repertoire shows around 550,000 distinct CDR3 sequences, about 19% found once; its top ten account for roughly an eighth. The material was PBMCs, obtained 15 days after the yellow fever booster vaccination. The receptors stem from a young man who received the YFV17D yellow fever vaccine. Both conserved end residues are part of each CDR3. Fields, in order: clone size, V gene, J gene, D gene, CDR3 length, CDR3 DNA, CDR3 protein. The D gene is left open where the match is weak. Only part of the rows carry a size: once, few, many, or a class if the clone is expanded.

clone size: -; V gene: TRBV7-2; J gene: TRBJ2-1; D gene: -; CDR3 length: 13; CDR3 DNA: TGTGCCAGCAGCTTAGCGCCCGCTGGTGAGCAGTTCTTC; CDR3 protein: CASSLAPAGEQFF
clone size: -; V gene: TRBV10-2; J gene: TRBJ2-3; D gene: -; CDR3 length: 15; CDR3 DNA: TGCGCCAGCAGTGTTGCCAGCCGGAGCACAGATACGCAGTATTTT; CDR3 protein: CASSVASRSTDTQYF
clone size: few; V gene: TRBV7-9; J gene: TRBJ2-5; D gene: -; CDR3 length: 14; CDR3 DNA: TGTGCCAGCAGCTCTATGAGGGGACGAGAGACCCAGTACTTC; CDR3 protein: CASSSMRGRETQYF
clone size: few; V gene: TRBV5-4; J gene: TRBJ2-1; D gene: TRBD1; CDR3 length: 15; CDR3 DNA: TGTGCCAGCAGCTTGCCTACAGGGGTAGGCAATGAGCAGTTCTTC; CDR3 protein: CASSLPTGVGNEQFF
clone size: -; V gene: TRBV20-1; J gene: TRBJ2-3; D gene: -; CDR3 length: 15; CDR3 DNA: TGCAGTGCTAGAGAAGCCCGGATTAGCACAGATACGCAGTATTTT; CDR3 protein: CSAREARISTDTQYF
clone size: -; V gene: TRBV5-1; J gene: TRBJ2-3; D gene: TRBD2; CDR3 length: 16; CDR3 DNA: TGCGCCAGCAGCCTCGGGACTAGCGGGAGAGTAGATACGCAGTATTTT; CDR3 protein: CASSLGTSGRVDTQYF
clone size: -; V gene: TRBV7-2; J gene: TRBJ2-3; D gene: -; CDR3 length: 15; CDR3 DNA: TGTGCCAGCAGCTTAGTTGCAGAACTATCAGATACGCAGTATTTT; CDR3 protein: CASSLVAELSDTQYF
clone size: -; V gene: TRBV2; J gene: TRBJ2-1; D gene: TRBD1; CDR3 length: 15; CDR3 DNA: TGTGCCAGCAGTGAACGACAGGGGAGTAAGAATGAGCAGTTCTTC; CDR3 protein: CASSERQGSKNEQFF
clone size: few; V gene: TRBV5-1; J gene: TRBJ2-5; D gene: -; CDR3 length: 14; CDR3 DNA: TGCGCCAGCAGCTTGGCCATCTCGATGGAGACCCAGTACTTC; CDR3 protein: CASSLAISMETQYF
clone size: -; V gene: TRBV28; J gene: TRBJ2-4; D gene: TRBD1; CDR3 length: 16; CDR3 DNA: TGTGCCAGCAGTCCAACAGGGGGCCGAGCCAAAAACATTCAGTACTTC; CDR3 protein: CASSPTGGRAKNIQYF
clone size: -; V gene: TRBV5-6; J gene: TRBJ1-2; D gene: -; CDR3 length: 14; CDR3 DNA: TGTGCCAGCAGCTCCGCGGGGCCACTAATTACCTACACCTTC; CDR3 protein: CASSSAGPLITYTF
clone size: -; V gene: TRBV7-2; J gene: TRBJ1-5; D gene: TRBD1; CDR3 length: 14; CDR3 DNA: TGTGCCAGCAGCAGACAGGGGAGCAATCAGCCCCAGCATTTT; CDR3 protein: CASSRQGSNQPQHF
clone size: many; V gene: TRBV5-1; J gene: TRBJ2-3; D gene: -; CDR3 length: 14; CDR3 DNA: TGCGCCAGCAGCTTGACGCGGCTTGCAGATACGCAGTATTTT; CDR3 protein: CASSLTRLADTQYF
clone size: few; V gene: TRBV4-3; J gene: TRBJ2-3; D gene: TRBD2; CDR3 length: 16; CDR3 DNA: TGCGCCAGCAGCCAAGACACGCGGGAGGGAGAGGATACGCAGTATTTT; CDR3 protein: CASSQDTREGEDTQYF
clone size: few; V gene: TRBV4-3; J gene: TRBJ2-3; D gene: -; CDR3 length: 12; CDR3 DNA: TGCGCCAGCAGCCAGGGCCAAAAGACGCAGTATTTT; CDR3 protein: CASSQGQKTQYF
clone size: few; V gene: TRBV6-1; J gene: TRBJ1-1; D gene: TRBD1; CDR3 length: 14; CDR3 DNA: TGTGCCAGCAGTAGGGGACAGGTCTACACTGAAGCTTTCTTT; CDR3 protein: CASSRGQVYTEAFF
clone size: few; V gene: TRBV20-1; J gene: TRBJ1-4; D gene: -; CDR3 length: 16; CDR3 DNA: TGCTGTGCTAGAGTGCAATACTTCGCAACTAATGAAAAACTGTTTTTT; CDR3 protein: CCARVQYFATNEKLFF
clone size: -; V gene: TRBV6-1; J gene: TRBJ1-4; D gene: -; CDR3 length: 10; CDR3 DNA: TGTGCCAGCAAGAATGAAAAACTGTTTTTT; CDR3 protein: CASKNEKLFF
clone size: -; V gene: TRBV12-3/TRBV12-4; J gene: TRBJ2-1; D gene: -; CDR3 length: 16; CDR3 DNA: TGTGCCAGCAGTTTCGGAGCGGTCCTTACCGGCAATGAGCAGTTCTTC; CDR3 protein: CASSFGAVLTGNEQFF
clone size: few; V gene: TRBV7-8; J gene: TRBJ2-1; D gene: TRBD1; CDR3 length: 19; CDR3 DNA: TGTGCCAGCAGCTTAAATCGGGACAGGGTAAGCGCTACTGTCAATGAGCAGTTCTTC; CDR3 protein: CASSLNRDRVSATVNEQFF
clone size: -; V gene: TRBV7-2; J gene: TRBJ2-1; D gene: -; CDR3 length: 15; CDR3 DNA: TGTGCCAGCAGCTTACTCGTAAGTAGCTACAATGAGCAGTTCTTC; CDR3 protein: CASSLLVSSYNEQFF
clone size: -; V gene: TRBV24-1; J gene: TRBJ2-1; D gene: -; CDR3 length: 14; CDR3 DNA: TGTGCCAACAACTACCCGGGTTTGGACAATGAGCAGTTCTTC; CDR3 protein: CANNYPGLDNEQFF
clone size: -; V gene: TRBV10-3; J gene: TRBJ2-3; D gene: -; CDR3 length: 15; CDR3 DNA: TGTGCCATCAGTGGGGGACTCAGGAACACAGATACGCAGTATTTT; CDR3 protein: CAISGGLRNTDTQYF
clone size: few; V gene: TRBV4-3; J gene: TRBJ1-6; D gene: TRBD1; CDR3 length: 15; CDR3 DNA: TGCGCCAGCAGCCGAGTGGGACAGGGCCCTTCACCCCTCCACTTT; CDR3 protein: CASSRVGQGPSPLHF
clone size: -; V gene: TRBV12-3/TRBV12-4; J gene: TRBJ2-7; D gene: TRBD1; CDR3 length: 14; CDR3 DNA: TGTGCCAGCAAAGGACAGGGGGATTATTACGAGCAGTACTTC; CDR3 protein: CASKGQGDYYEQYF